A single sample is the source of the 18 T cell receptor beta chains below, sequenced in a study of blood T cells in healthy people across ages. A second PCR, run for roughly 7 to 12 cycles, used a sample-barcoded 5' primer plus a J-beta primer mix. TCRdb independently ran MiXCR on the 5' RACE reads; one entry per CDR3 protein. Among about 320,000 distinct CDR3 sequences listed, less than 30% were seen once. Sequences were obtained from blood. These receptors were collected from a woman aged 70-85 years in good health.

The chain recombines TRBV2 with TRBJ2-2, with 11 positions matching TRBD2. V lost 6 bases and J lost 5; bases outside the gene matches: 2. This CDR3 region has 14 residues. The V gene's germline CDR1 is SNHLY and CDR2 FYNNEI. The CDR3 is CASRTSGATGELFF. The CDR3 nucleotides are TGTGCCAGCAGGACTAGCGGGGCAACCGGGGAGCTGTTTTTT.

The chain carries TRBV6-5 and TRBJ2-3; D ambiguous. V was clipped by 2 bases and J by 2 bases, with 17 bases between them. CDR1 is MNHEY and CDR2 is SVGAGI in the germline V gene. This CDR3 is built from 17 residues. The CDR3 sequence is CASSYRSSPRLTDTQYF. CDR3 nucleotides: TGTGCCAGCAGTTACCGATCATCGCCGCGACTCACAGATACGCAGTATTTT.

This clonotype appeared a single time. The V call is TRBV5-1, the J call TRBJ1-3, with D unclear. Germline-derived CDR1 and CDR2 are SGHRS and YFSETQ. The germline V and J ends were trimmed by 0 bases and 0 bases, with 13 bases remaining between them. The CDR3 is 17 amino acids. This CDR3 reads CASSLEGGSSSGNTIYF. DNA for the CDR3: TGCGCCAGCAGCTTGGAAGGTGGCAGTAGCTCTGGAAACACCATATATTTT.

This clonotype was seen only a few times. This chain uses TRBV14 with TRBJ2-7; 12 bases are shared with TRBD2. The assigned J gene may be wrong: the sequence end matches TRBJ2-1 better. Germline V gene data show CDR1 as SGHDN and CDR2 as FVKESK. The CDR3 has 15 residues. This chain's CDR3 is CASSARASGRAEQFF. CDR3 in DNA: TGTGCCAGCAGCGCCCGGGCTAGCGGGAGGGCTGAGCAGTTCTTC.

There are a few counts of this clonotype. This sequence joins TRBV20-1 and TRBJ2-7, with D possibly matching TRBD1 (5 bases). Trimming removed 3 bases at V and 0 bases at J, with 12 bases between. This CDR3 has 14 amino acids. Germline V lookup: CDR1 DFQATT, CDR2 SNEGSKA (reference sequence). The CDR3 DNA sequence: TGCAGTGCTAGCGATACAGGATACTCCTACGAGCAGTACTTC. It codes for CSASDTGYSYEQYF.

CDR3: CAISATGLEETQYF. DNA of the CDR3: TGTGCCATCAGTGCGACAGGGTTAGAAGAGACCCAGTACTTC. The chain recombines TRBV10-3 with TRBJ2-5; 7 bases align to TRBD1. Germline CDR1 reads ENHRY; CDR2 reads SYGVKD. Trimming removed 4 bases from V and 3 bases from J; junction bases left unmatched: 5. The CDR3 spans 14 residues.

The rearrangement joins TRBV10-3 to TRBJ2-7; TRBD2 aligns across 9 bases. The J segment lost 3 bases and the V segment lost 3 bases, leaving 3 bases of the junction unmatched. In germline, CDR1 is ENHRY, CDR2 SYGVKD. The CDR3 runs 14 residues. The CDR3 DNA reads as TGTGCCATCAGTGAAAGCGGGAGGAACTACGAGCAGTACTTC. Amino acids: CAISESGRNYEQYF.

The CDR3 reads CASSRLLAFNQETQYF. The CDR3 DNA sequence: TGTGCCAGCAGCCGCCTTCTAGCGTTCAACCAAGAGACCCAGTACTTC. The V call is TRBV6-1, the J call TRBJ2-5, with a tentative D call TRBD2 (6 bases). CDR1 and CDR2 (germline): MNHNS, SASEGT. V was trimmed by 6 bases and J by 0 bases, leaving 17 bases between them. The length of the CDR3 is 16 residues.

The chain couples TRBV5-1 to TRBJ1-5, with unresolved D. There are 14 residues in the CDR3. Trimming cost V 0 bases and J 6 bases, with 10 bases left between them. Germline CDR1 is SGHRS and CDR2 is YFSETQ. The CDR3 coding sequence is TGCGCCAGCAGCTTGGCCATGGGAGGTCAGCCCCAGCATTTT. This encodes CASSLAMGGQPQHF.

This clonotype was found many times. The chain recombines TRBV7-2 with TRBJ1-5; D perhaps matches TRBD1 (5 bases). Germline CDR1 SGHTA, CDR2 FQGNSA. The CDR3 spans 15 residues. The V and J ends lost 4 bases and 2 bases respectively, with 12 bases between them. CDR3 sequence reads: CASSSWGLGNQPQHF. Here the CDR3 DNA reads TGTGCCAGCAGCTCCTGGGGCTTGGGCAATCAGCCCCAGCATTTT.

This clonotype was recorded a few times. In DNA form, the CDR3 reads TGTGCCAGCAGCATCAGACAGGGCGCGAACACCGGGGAGCTGTTTTTT. Translated: CASSIRQGANTGELFF. The chain combines TRBV7-9 with TRBJ2-2; 7 bases match TRBD1. The CDR3 covers 16 residues. Germline CDR1 is SEHNR and CDR2 is FQNEAQ (reference sequence). V trimming: 5 bases; J trimming: 0 bases; junction bases outside the gene matches: 6.

This clonotype was observed a handful of times. This chain links TRBV29-1 with TRBJ2-5; possible D gene TRBD2, 5 bases. TRBJ2-7 matches the DNA end more closely, so the J call is doubtful. The CDR3 loop spans 13 amino acids. CDR1 and CDR2 (germline): SQVTM, ANQGSEA. The CDR3 DNA sequence: TGCAGCGTTGTGATGGACGGAGGCTACGAGCAGTACTTC. Its protein product is CSVVMDGGYEQYF.

The chain has TRBV20-1 and TRBJ2-7, with 8 bases aligning to TRBD2. The CDR3 sequence is 13 residues long. CDR1 is DFQATT and CDR2 is SNEGSKA in the germline V gene (reference sequence). J was trimmed by 2 bases and V by 3 bases; bases with no gene match: 3. The chain's CDR3 is CSARRGATYEQYF. The CDR3 nucleotides are TGCAGTGCTAGGCGGGGGGCCACCTACGAGCAGTACTTC.

The V and J genes are TRBV28 and TRBJ1-2; 10 bases line up with TRBD1. V dropped 5 bases and J dropped 8; count of bases not matched to a gene: 8. The germline V gene encodes CDR1 MDHEN and CDR2 SYDVKM. The CDR3 runs to 14 residues. This CDR3 is CASSQTGTGAGYTF. As DNA, the CDR3 is TGTGCCAGCAGTCAGACCGGGACAGGGGCGGGCTACACCTTC.

The genes are TRBV20-1 and TRBJ2-5, with D tentatively TRBD2 (8 bases). The J call is uncertain, as TRBJ2-7 better fits the DNA end. Germline CDR1 is DFQATT and CDR2 is SNEGSKA (reference sequence). The CDR3 length is 13 residues. The CDR3 nucleotides read TGCAGTGCACAGACAGGGACTAGTCACGAGCAGTACTTC. Translated, it gives CSAQTGTSHEQYF.

A few counts support this clonotype. This chain joins TRBV11-1 and TRBJ2-1; D remains unclear. The DNA end is a closer match to TRBJ2-7, so the J assignment may be wrong. Germline CDR1 reads SGHAT; CDR2 reads FQDESV (reference sequence). This CDR3 spans 15 amino acids. DNA of the CDR3: TGTGCCAGCAGCGTAGACACAATGGTCCTCTACGAGCAGTACTTC. It yields the protein CASSVDTMVLYEQYF.

The chain recombines TRBV28 with TRBJ2-7; D is uncertain. The CDR3 is made up of 15 amino acids. The germline CDR1 and CDR2 sequences are MDHEN and SYDVKM. Trimming removed 1 base at V and 4 bases at J, with 14 bases between. The CDR3 sequence: CASSLSTEGKYEQYF. CDR3 nucleotide sequence: TGTGCCAGCAGTTTATCTACAGAAGGGAAGTACGAGCAGTACTTC.

The chain is built from TRBV20-1 and TRBJ2-5, with TRBD1 matching 10 bases. The end of the DNA fits TRBJ2-1 better, so the J call may be wrong. The germline V gene encodes CDR1 DFQATT and CDR2 SNEGSKA (reference sequence). This CDR3 has 18 residues. CDR3 region: CSARSQSHRTGGFDEQFF. As DNA, the CDR3 is TGCAGTGCTAGATCCCAGTCGCACCGGACAGGGGGTTTTGATGAGCAGTTCTTC.